This T cell receptor beta chain appears in the sequencing data of a study of beta chain features in type 1 diabetes. Findings of the study overall: Compared with healthy donors, patients appeared to share more similar naive, central memory and regulatory TCRB repertoires.

Deletions cut 5 bases from V and 2 bases from J, with 14 bases between. The length of the CDR3 is 15 residues. Germline V CDR1 and CDR2: SGHTA, FQGNSA. All of the isolated RNA was reverse transcribed, so expressed TCRB transcripts were sequenced. The protocol was immunoSEQ multiplex PCR, while the TCRdb copy is restricted to in-frame clones and leaves out a portion. The sample records about 410,000 clones, around 13% being singletons. It was one heparinised blood draw, averaging roughly 120 mL, that each donor gave. CD45RO/CCR7/CD25/CD127/CD95/CD27 sorting isolated CD4+ naive, central memory, regulatory and stem cell-like memory cells. As to this clone: Its antigen is undetermined.

This chain uses TRBV7-2 with TRBJ2-3; tentative D call: TRBD2 (6 bases). Material: naive CD4+ T cells from blood. The source of this sequence is a man aged 25 to 45 in good health. CDR3 coding DNA: TGTGCCAGCAGCGCCCAGACTAGTATCACAGATACGCAGTATTTT. Translating gives CASSAQTSITDTQYF.